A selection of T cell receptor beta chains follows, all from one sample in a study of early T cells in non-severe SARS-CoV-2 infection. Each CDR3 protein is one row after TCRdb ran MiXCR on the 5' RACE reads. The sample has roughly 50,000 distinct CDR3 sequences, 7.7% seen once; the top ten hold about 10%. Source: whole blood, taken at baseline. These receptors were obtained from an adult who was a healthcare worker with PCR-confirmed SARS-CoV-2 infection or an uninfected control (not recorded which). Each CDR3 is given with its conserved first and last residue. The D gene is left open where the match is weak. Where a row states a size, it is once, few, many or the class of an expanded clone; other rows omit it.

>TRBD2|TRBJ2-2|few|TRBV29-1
CSVGTSGFTGELFF
TGCAGCGTTGGTACTAGCGGGTTCACCGGGGAGCTGTTTTTT
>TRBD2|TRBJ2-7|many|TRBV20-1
CSAYSGRESYEQYF
TGCAGTGCCTATAGCGGGAGGGAATCCTACGAGCAGTACTTC
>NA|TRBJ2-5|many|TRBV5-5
CASRGDDLETQYF
TGTGCCAGCAGAGGGGACGATTTGGAGACCCAGTACTTC
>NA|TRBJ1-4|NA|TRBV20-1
CSAPRTSSNEKLFF
TGCAGTGCCCCCAGGACCTCGAGTAATGAAAAACTGTTTTTT
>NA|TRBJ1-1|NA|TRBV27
CASSHIPEDSRAFF
TGTGCCAGCAGTCATATTCCCGAGGACAGCAGGGCTTTCTTT
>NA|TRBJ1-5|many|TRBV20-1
CSAIDRYRNQPQHF
TGCAGTGCAATTGACAGGTACCGCAATCAGCCCCAGCATTTT
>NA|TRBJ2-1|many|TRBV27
CASSSMRDHEQFF
TGTGCCAGCAGTTCGATGAGGGATCATGAGCAGTTCTTC
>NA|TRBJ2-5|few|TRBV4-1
CASSQGVQLETQYF
TGCGCCAGCAGCCAAGGGGTCCAGCTGGAGACCCAGTACTTC
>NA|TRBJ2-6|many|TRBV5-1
CASSLEVSGANVLTF
TGCGCCAGCAGCTTGGAGGTCTCTGGGGCCAACGTCCTGACTTTC
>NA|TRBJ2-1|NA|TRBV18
CASSSETRSSYNEQFF
TGTGCCAGCTCATCTGAGACAAGGAGCTCCTACAATGAGCAGTTCTTC